Included here is one TCR beta chain sequence, with context. Its target is unknown. A junction end diverges from the germline sequence, so it may reflect a read error. These data belong to a study of Ad26.COV2.S vaccination and SARS-CoV-2 variants. Treatment defined: roughly 19 received Ad26.COV2.S at low or high dose, single or two shots; about 5 received placebo; per-sample allocation not given. Each sample was drawn 63 days after the first injection (of vaccine or placebo). Only in-frame clones appear in the TCRdb table, and some are missing; sequencing was by immunoSEQ multiplex PCR. The sample lists about 680,000 clones; about 89% were seen once. Study results and limitations: The analyses of TCR breadth and depth may have understated the size of total T cell responses.

The CDR3 contains 15 residues. Germline CDR1 and CDR2: SSHAT and FNYEAQ (reference sequence). The sample in question was peripheral blood, obtained in a trial of Ad26.COV2.S vaccine versus placebo. This receptor was identified in a person aged 18 to 59 who received the Ad26.COV2.S COVID-19 vaccine or a placebo. The rearrangement uses TRBV7-7 and TRBJ2-1; TRBD2 matches at 8 bases. For the CDR3, the DNA is TGTGCTAGCAGCTTAGAACTAGCGGAATACAATGAGCAGTTCTTC. Translating gives CASSLELAEYNEQFF.